This TCR beta chain is from a study of T cells in Graves' hyperthyroidism and ophthalmopathy. Study outcomes and limitations: Stable hyperthyroidism was separated from ophthalmopathy by a model based on 13 V-J features. In the blood, most expanded thyroid clonotypes above 0.001 appeared as well.

Regions amplified from RNA transcripts were the TCR beta CDR3 regions. During a first-round RT-PCR of the TCR CDR3, the HTBI primer set was used. TCRdb processed the multiplex PCR reads anew with MiXCR; each CDR3 protein has one entry. The sample has fewer than 500,000 distinct CDR3 sequences, approximately 13% seen once. This CDR3 is 15 amino acids long. CDR1 is WNHNN and CDR2 is SYGVQD in the germline V gene (reference sequence). Trimming shortened V by 0 bases and J by 8 bases, and 16 bases separated the two germline ends. This clonotype was observed many times. Its matching antigen is unknown. The gene calls are TRBV10-1 and TRBJ1-2; a weak D match, TRBD1 (6 bases). The TCR originated in a man aged 30-40 years with Graves' hyperthyroidism that later progressed to Graves' ophthalmopathy. Sequencing input: blood. The CDR3: CASSESRDNLRGYTF. DNA for the CDR3: TGCGCCAGCAGTGAGTCTCGGGACAACCTTCGGGGCTACACCTTC.